This T cell receptor beta chain was captured in a study of blood T cells in healthy people across ages. On this clonotype itself: Its specificity is unknown.

Through a sample-barcoded 5' primer and a J-beta primer mix, a second PCR was run for roughly 7 to 11 cycles. MiXCR was run by TCRdb on the 5' RACE reads, yielding one entry per CDR3 protein. The sample lists approximately 1,700,000 distinct CDR3 sequences, 39% seen once, with more than 20% in the top ten. Notes on the study in general: More naive CD4+ cells and higher diversity marked long-lived donors relative to aged donors. Age brought a roughly linear fall in TCR beta diversity measured per million T cells.

V lost 2 bases to trimming and J lost 0 bases, with 23 bases between them. CDR1 and CDR2 from the germline V gene are DFQATT and SNEGSKA (reference sequence). The CDR3 runs 18 residues. The chain links TRBV20-1 to TRBJ2-7; perhaps TRBD1 as D (5 bases). The source is a human donor in good health. Sequencing was carried out using blood. The CDR3 nucleotides are TGCAGTGCTAGACGACCCCATCAGACAGTTCCAAGCTCCTACGAGCAGTACTTC. It yields the protein CSARRPHQTVPSSYEQYF.